The clone carrying this TCR beta chain was recorded at least ten times. RNA transcripts gave rise to amplified TCR beta CDR3 regions. The TCR CDR3 was amplified in a first-round RT-PCR using the HTBI primer set. MiXCR, run by TCRdb on the multiplex PCR reads, gives a single entry per CDR3 protein. The sample has some 570,000 distinct CDR3 sequences; more than 15% are singletons. This sample stems from a study of T cells in Graves' hyperthyroidism and ophthalmopathy. Uncontrolled infection, other autoimmune disease, pregnancy or lactation disqualified patients from enrolment. The CDR3 is 12 amino acids. The V end lost 3 bases, the J end lost 3 bases, and 9 bases lay between the germline ends. CDR1 is SQVTM and CDR2 is ANQGSEA in the germline V gene.

The origin of this receptor is a woman between 18 and 29 years old with Graves' ophthalmopathy. V gene TRBV29-1 combines with J gene TRBJ2-7, with a tentative D call TRBD2 (6 bases). Input material: blood. The CDR3 protein is CSVDTGSYEQYF. DNA of the CDR3: TGCAGCGTTGATACCGGGAGCTACGAGCAGTACTTC.